This T cell receptor (beta chain) was identified during a study of T cells in women clearing cervical HPV infection. Study-wide results and limits: Cases carried less TRBV6-7 than controls: roughly 0.11% versus 0.16%.

immunoSEQ multiplex PCR used an average of 1200 ng genomic DNA. Profiling relied on immunoSEQ multiplex PCR, and the TCRdb table lists in-frame clones only, not all of them. Its table lists about 40,000 clones. In regard to this clone: Its antigen is unknown. Read coverage stops 3 residues before the CDR3 terminus; the germline J gene supplies the remainder.

Each participant carried one incident cervical HPV16 infection only. The CDR3 is 14 amino acids. Germline V lookup: CDR1 SGHNT, CDR2 YYREEE (reference sequence). Trimming cost V 4 bases and J 1 base, with 10 bases left between them. The clonotype originates from a woman between 18 and 75 years old with a cervical HPV16 infection that either progressed to CIN3+ or cleared (not recorded which). The chain joins TRBV5-4 to TRBJ2-3, with a possible D match to TRBD2 (6 bases). Sequenced input: blood buffy coat. The DNA read from the CDR3 is TGTGCCAGCAGCGAGACTAGTGGCACAGATACG. This codes for CASSETSGTDT. The CDR3 in its entirety is CASSETSGTDTQYF.